This TCR beta chain is from a study of T cell repertoires in cytomegalovirus infection. Across the study: In the study, CMV epitopes included recently identified HLA-C-restricted and well-studied HLA-B-restricted ones. The public TCR beta signatures pointed to both CMV infection and matching HLA type. Whole-study findings and limits: Dominating the ex vivo response were HLA-C-restricted CMV-specific TCR beta clonotypes.

The CDR3 length is 12 residues. V was pared by 6 bases and J by 9 bases, with 14 bases between. As concerns this clonotype: Antigen: not known.

One entry per CDR3 protein results from TCRdb running MiXCR on the reads. Of fewer than 1,000,000 distinct CDR3 sequences listed, less than 35% are singletons. The receptor was isolated from a human donor in good health (CMV status not recorded). Some clones in this sample may be carry-over from other donors' samples. The chain uses TRBV12-3 or TRBV12-4 and TRBJ1-1, with a tentative D call TRBD1 (6 bases). The source material was cultured CD8+ T cells from PBMCs, sampled from culture after CMV antigen stimulation. CDR3 loop: CASSHNRVQAFF. CDR3 bases: TGTGCCAGCAGCCACAACAGGGTACAAGCTTTCTTT.